This TCR beta chain was sequenced in a study of cytomegalovirus exposure and HLA in healthy donors (dated 2017 in TCRdb). For context, the study as a whole: According to an earlier analysis of a few hundred of the donors, about 179 million T cells yielded 117 million unique TCR beta sequences and approximately 300 Gb of sequence data. Besides the first cohort of 666 subjects, a separate validation cohort made up of 120 different subjects was used. Four or five DR-DQ haplotypes were handled as single units for association and clustering, since linkage in the cohort was strong. On average, 235,054 unique TCR beta nucleotide sequences were sequenced per donor among several hundred genotyped donors of the cohort, with roughly 19% of those sequences being non-productive. The aim of the study was to test whether cataloging public T cell receptors could identify signatures of past pathogen exposure. Alongside the repertoire data, information on donor age, sex, ethnicity and CMV serostatus was compiled. The study combined high-throughput TCR immunosequencing, statistical association of individual TCRs with disease status, and machine learning to predict cytomegalovirus infection status. Rather than using new phenotypic data, the later analysis identified candidate immune exposures from TCR beta sequences and from how often those sequences occurred across donors. A later genetic analysis took genome-wide SNP genotypes for about three fifths of the 666 donors and used that subset as a discovery cohort. The T cell repertoires of several hundred subjects were profiled by immunosequencing and related to cytomegalovirus serostatus. A later analysis re-examined previously published TCR beta repertoires from more than 550 donors and added high-resolution HLA genotyping to investigate patterns of TCR occurrence. Typing coverage varied by locus: roughly 620-640 donors for A, B, C, DRB1 and DQB1; roughly 510 for DQA1; 606 for DPA1; some 470 for DPB1. To decide whether each TCR beta V gene segment behaved as functional or pseudogenic, an earlier analysis of nearly 600 of the donors relied on high-throughput TCR beta sequencing. An early release that covered 500 to 800 HLA-typed donors contained about 300 gigabases of sequencing data and 75 million to 100 million unique TCR sequences. Every discovery cohort repertoire had been produced on one sequencing platform. Of the roughly 390 genotyped donors, less than 90% were placed in the genetic ancestry cluster associated with self-reported Caucasian donors. HLA typing included class I and class II loci at four-digit resolution.

The cohort consisted of 670 or so healthy bone marrow donors. At the time of sampling, every cohort member was nominally healthy, though immune exposures that went unrecorded were likely present. The donor tested CMV seropositive, placing the donor among the approximately 290 seropositive members of the cohort. Each donor provided a peripheral blood sample, and peripheral blood mononuclear cells were used for TCR beta sequencing. The Qiagen DNeasy Blood Extraction Kit was used to extract genomic DNA from the blood cell samples. The table lists this clone with a few counts. The target of this receptor is not known. Nothing much larger sits one base from this clone, and base qualities are not available. Inclusive of the bounding cysteine and phenylalanine, the CDR3 is 16 residues long. Only the CDR3 portion is preserved as DNA: 48 bases, with reading frame beginning at the first base. CDR1 and CDR2, per the germline V gene (reference sequence), are GTSNPN and SVGIG. V trim: 2 bases; J trim: 4 bases; unmatched bases: 9.

The library came from the immunoSEQ multiplex PCR assay. For the multiplex PCR, a mixture combining 60 forward primers for TCR Vbeta segments and 13 reverse primers for TCR Jbeta segments was used. The CDR3 region of rearranged TCR beta genes was amplified from genomic DNA by a multiplex PCR assay. The amplified TCR beta libraries were sequenced on the Illumina HiSeq System as 87-base-pair reads. Turning to the authors' computational methods: A later analysis counted some 80 million unique TCR beta chains across the approximately 700 repertoires, and some 11 million of these chains were shared by at least two donors. To remove PCR and sequencing errors, raw reads were error-corrected and collapsed into unique sequences using a nearest-neighbor algorithm that merged closely related sequences. V, D and J gene segments were assigned by aligning CDR3 sequences to IMGT reference sequences. For a sequence to be retained, at least a six-nucleotide match to both a V gene segment and a J gene segment was required. A rearrangement was called productive if the CDR3 had no stop codons and remained in frame with V and J, and every other rearrangement was called non-productive. Following IMGT convention, CDR3 was defined as the stretch from the second conserved V-encoded cysteine to the conserved J-encoded phenylalanine. The earlier analysis of about 590 of the donors excluded sequences that lacked an unambiguous match to a single V gene segment. In an earlier analysis of almost 600 of the donors, a V segment was called functional when productive rearrangements were above 56.7%, and segregating when the standard deviation between donors exceeded 5%. A statistical classification framework was built to diagnose cytomegalovirus status from the catalog of TCR beta chain sequences. V and J gene assignment, in a later analysis, came from comparing TCR nucleotide sequences with IMGT/GENE-DB human TR gene sequences. Using the TCRdist pipeline, a later analysis assigned CDR3 sequences along with most-parsimonious VDJ recombination scenarios. In a later analysis, every TCR beta chain was defined by the combination of its CDR3 amino acid sequence and its V-gene family, and reads without a unique V-gene family were dropped. A later analysis removed roughly 590 highly shared, low-generation-probability nucleotide sequences to deal with suspected cross-contamination and a sequencing artifact. In a later analysis, a clonal expansion index for each public chain was calculated from normalized within-repertoire ranks of inferred template counts. In a later analysis, generation probabilities were computed with a VDJ recombination model fitted to out-of-frame rearrangements, and the resulting probabilities were checked against IGoR. A later analysis scored TCR-TCR, TCR-HLA and TCR-CMV co-occurrence with hypergeometric tests, applying a repertoire-size bias correction to TCR pairs. False discovery rates were estimated in a later analysis by permuting HLA or CMV assignments 20 times. A later analysis grouped co-occurring TCRs with DBSCAN, adding TCRdist sequence similarity when clustering within HLA-allele-positive subsets. Repertoires with fewer than 30,000 or more than 120,000 public chains were left out of co-occurrence clustering, as were five repertoires with anomalous nucleotide sharing. The source is immuneACCESS, and TCRdb retained only in-frame sequences with V and J called. Part of the clones is not carried over; for the studies checked, unresolved V genes explain less than half of this, and the remainder is unexplained. V, J and clone size are those of that table, while D and trimming were read from the DNA. The sample records about 100,000 clones, approximately 81% of which are singletons. Approximately 4.1% of the sample lies in the top ten.

Here is what the overall study found, with its caveats: In a later analysis, TCR association rates were found to vary across HLA loci, with the most associated TCRs seen for DRB1 alleles and the fewest for HLA-C alleles. The authors suggested that the approach could potentially be generalized to other disease states and immunological phenotypes. Cytomegalovirus status was reported to be diagnosed by the classifier with high specificity and sensitivity in both the original and validation cohorts. In a later analysis, HLA-associated TCR beta chains showed more clonal expansion and lower generation probabilities than non-associated chains that were equally common. Three of the identified cytomegalovirus-associated TCR beta chains were confirmed in vitro to be specific for cytomegalovirus antigens. Most TCR sequences were seen in very few donors, while some public TCRs were found in many individuals. The study gave a list of about 160 TCR beta chains associated with cytomegalovirus. For the cohort, immune exposure information was limited to CMV serostatus. A further reported finding was that TCR beta sequences accurately predicted the HLA-A and HLA-B alleles for most subjects in the first cohort. The sequencing pipeline was judged likely to have produced a cluster of highly shared sequence variants as a technical artifact. Specific HLA alleles were associated with more than 15,000 TCR beta sequences at a false discovery rate of 0.05 in a later analysis. The 87-base-pair reads could not distinguish some IMGT-functional V segments, including TRBV6-2 and TRBV6-3, so those segments were excluded. Linkage disequilibrium might explain the correlated functional status among segregating V segments, but an unknown experimental factor could not be excluded. When HLA alleles, especially DR and DQ, strongly co-occurred, TCR associations were difficult to assign to individual alleles. A later analysis reported that several top co-occurrence clusters appeared linked to parvovirus B19, influenza, CMV and Epstein-Barr virus. Because HLA typing was missing for some donors at each locus, association tests included only the typed subset. In a later genetic analysis, a missense DCLRE1C variant was associated with V-gene and J-gene trimming of TCR beta chains, and the association was replicated in an independent cohort. A later analysis found that most CMV-associated TCR beta chains appeared HLA-restricted, with HLA associations seemingly driven largely by CMV exposure. Because counts were too low, about 18 rarely observed V segments, including chromosome 9 orphons, were excluded from the earlier analysis of fewer than 650 of the donors. In an earlier analysis of approximately 590 of the donors, most TCR beta V segments were observed in productive rearrangements about 87% or about 30% of the time, broadly matching IMGT annotations. The presence/absence analyses assumed that sequencing depth was roughly uniform across donors, and that assumption may not be true. In a later genetic analysis, fewer N-insertions in productive TCRs were reported among donors in an Asian-associated ancestry cluster than the roughly 640-donor mean. Only TCR beta chains were sequenced in this cohort, and the absence of alpha or paired-chain data limited detectable features.

The receptor was isolated from a female donor in good health and CMV-seropositive. The specimen sequenced was PBMCs. The rearranged chain carries TRBV30 and TRBJ2-2; 8 nucleotides in the junction match TRBD1. CDR3 protein: CAWSFRTGSGTGELFF. The DNA reads as follows: TGTGCCTGGAGTTTCCGGACAGGGAGTGGCACCGGGGAGCTGTTTTTT.